This TCR beta chain derives from a study of CD8 T cells in ankylosing spondylitis. Study-wide points: From matched ankylosing spondylitis synovial fluid, disease-linked clones were reportedly recovered at significantly enriched levels. The authors found the disease-linked clones to be CD8+ and relatively rare in peripheral blood.

MiXCR, applied by TCRdb to the 5' RACE reads, yields one record per CDR3 protein. The table lists 350,000 or so distinct CDR3 sequences, approximately 14% of them singletons. This clonotype occurred a few times. Its target is not known. The germline CDR1 and CDR2 sequences are SNHLY and FYNNEI. The CDR3 totals 15 residues. V trimming: 4 bases; J trimming: 4 bases; junction bases outside the gene matches: 5. V is TRBV2 and J is TRBJ1-2; 11 bases line up with TRBD1. Source material: blood, either unsorted or a sorted T cell fraction (not recorded which). The sequence derives from a male donor with ankylosing spondylitis or in good health (not recorded which). CDR3 region: CASSARTGGRYGYTF. The CDR3 nucleotides read TGTGCCAGCAGTGCCCGGACAGGGGGCCGCTATGGCTACACCTTC.